These T cell receptor beta chains were read from a single sample in a study of blood T cell repertoires in COVID-19. The method was immunoSEQ multiplex PCR; TCRdb's version includes in-frame clones alone and lacks a portion of them. This table has 55,000 to 65,000 clones, 65% to 90% appearing once. Sequencing was performed on peripheral blood. The receptors originated from a woman aged 55-69 years with acute or convalescent COVID-19. CDR3s include the opening cysteine and the closing phenylalanine or tryptophan. D genes are given only for firm matches. A row's size may be missing; if present it is once, few, many or a size class.

v_gene: TRBV19; abundance: -; d_gene: -; j_gene: TRBJ2-2; CDR3aa: CASSSAAGELFF; CDR3nt: TGTGCCAGTAGTTCGGCGGCCGGGGAGCTGTTTTTT
v_gene: TRBV2; abundance: -; d_gene: -; j_gene: TRBJ1-1; CDR3aa: CASSSSKLNTEAFF; CDR3nt: TGTGCCAGCAGTTCGAGTAAACTGAACACTGAAGCTTTCTTT
v_gene: TRBV27; abundance: -; d_gene: -; j_gene: TRBJ1-2; CDR3aa: CASHSSSPTNYGYTF; CDR3nt: TGTGCCAGCCACAGCTCGTCGCCTACTAACTATGGCTACACCTTC
v_gene: TRBV19; abundance: few; d_gene: -; j_gene: TRBJ1-1; CDR3aa: CASRMREIGTEAFF; CDR3nt: TGTGCCAGTAGGATGCGGGAAATCGGCACTGAAGCTTTCTTT
v_gene: TRBV5-8; abundance: -; d_gene: -; j_gene: TRBJ2-4; CDR3aa: CASSPIENIQYF; CDR3nt: TGTGCCAGCAGCCCGATCGAGAACATTCAGTACTTC
v_gene: TRBV14; abundance: few; d_gene: -; j_gene: TRBJ1-1; CDR3aa: CASSQVTSGTEAFF; CDR3nt: TGTGCCAGCAGCCAAGTAACAAGTGGCACTGAAGCTTTCTTT
v_gene: TRBV10-3; abundance: -; d_gene: -; j_gene: TRBJ1-6; CDR3aa: CAISTDSNNSPLHF; CDR3nt: TGTGCCATCAGTACGGACAGCAATAATTCACCCCTCCACTTT
v_gene: TRBV4-1; abundance: -; d_gene: -; j_gene: TRBJ2-1; CDR3aa: CASSQVDMISYNEQFF; CDR3nt: TGCGCCAGCAGCCAAGTCGACATGATCTCCTACAATGAGCAGTTCTTC
v_gene: TRBV6-6; abundance: -; d_gene: -; j_gene: TRBJ1-4; CDR3aa: CASSYPSPSTNEKLFF; CDR3nt: TGTGCCAGCAGTTACCCGAGCCCCTCAACTAATGAAAAACTGTTTTTT
v_gene: TRBV6-6; abundance: -; d_gene: TRBD1; j_gene: TRBJ1-1; CDR3aa: CASSSPGGGTEAFF; CDR3nt: TGTGCCAGCAGCTCTCCAGGGGGCGGCACTGAAGCTTTCTTT
v_gene: TRBV19; abundance: -; d_gene: TRBD2; j_gene: TRBJ2-1; CDR3aa: CASSPTSGGFGEQFF; CDR3nt: TGTGCCAGTAGTCCGACTAGCGGGGGTTTCGGGGAGCAGTTCTTC
v_gene: TRBV9; abundance: -; d_gene: -; j_gene: TRBJ1-1; CDR3aa: CASSVGTGGGAGGTEAFF; CDR3nt: TGTGCCAGCAGCGTAGGGACCGGTGGGGGCGCGGGAGGGACTGAAGCTTTCTTT
v_gene: TRBV27; abundance: -; d_gene: -; j_gene: TRBJ1-1; CDR3aa: CASSFGGDITEAFF; CDR3nt: TGTGCCAGCAGTTTCGGGGGGGATATCACTGAAGCTTTCTTT
v_gene: TRBV13; abundance: -; d_gene: -; j_gene: TRBJ2-2; CDR3aa: CASSFTRTGELFF; CDR3nt: TGTGCCAGCAGCTTTACTAGGACCGGGGAGCTGTTTTTT
v_gene: TRBV4-2; abundance: -; d_gene: TRBD2; j_gene: TRBJ2-2; CDR3aa: CASSQDPAGGGGLFF; CDR3nt: TGTGCCAGCAGCCAAGACCCAGCGGGGGGGGGCGGGCTGTTTTTT
v_gene: TRBV11-2; abundance: -; d_gene: TRBD2; j_gene: TRBJ2-5; CDR3aa: CASGRDGGGETQYF; CDR3nt: TGTGCCAGCGGCCGGGACGGCGGGGGAGAGACCCAGTACTTC
v_gene: TRBV3-1/TRBV3-2; abundance: -; d_gene: TRBD2; j_gene: TRBJ2-1; CDR3aa: CASSQDRGLAVYNEQFF; CDR3nt: TGTGCCAGCAGCCAAGATCGAGGGCTAGCGGTCTACAATGAGCAGTTCTTC
v_gene: TRBV25-1; abundance: -; d_gene: TRBD1; j_gene: TRBJ1-2; CDR3aa: CASMGRDRFEGYTF; CDR3nt: TGTGCCAGCATGGGAAGGGACAGATTTGAGGGCTACACCTTC
v_gene: TRBV10-3; abundance: -; d_gene: -; j_gene: TRBJ2-6; CDR3aa: CAISDSGSFSGANVLTF; CDR3nt: TGTGCCATCAGTGACTCAGGGTCCTTCTCTGGGGCCAACGTCCTGACTTTC
v_gene: TRBV6-5; abundance: -; d_gene: -; j_gene: TRBJ2-1; CDR3aa: CAIRRRGGLNNEQFF; CDR3nt: TGTGCCATCCGACGGAGGGGGGGCTTGAACAATGAGCAGTTCTTC
v_gene: TRBV2; abundance: -; d_gene: TRBD2; j_gene: TRBJ2-1; CDR3aa: CASRATSAGEQFF; CDR3nt: TGTGCCAGCAGGGCGACTAGCGCGGGGGAGCAGTTCTTC
v_gene: TRBV7-3; abundance: few; d_gene: -; j_gene: TRBJ1-5; CDR3aa: CASSLSEAQPQHF; CDR3nt: TGTGCCAGCAGCTTGTCAGAGGCTCAGCCCCAGCATTTT
v_gene: TRBV2; abundance: once; d_gene: TRBD1; j_gene: TRBJ1-2; CDR3aa: CASRRQGDYGYTF; CDR3nt: TGTGCCAGCAGAAGACAGGGAGACTATGGCTACACCTTC
v_gene: TRBV19; abundance: -; d_gene: -; j_gene: TRBJ1-3; CDR3aa: CASSPVSVSGNTIYF; CDR3nt: TGTGCCAGTAGTCCTGTATCAGTCTCTGGAAACACCATATATTTT
v_gene: TRBV5-1; abundance: -; d_gene: TRBD1; j_gene: TRBJ2-2; CDR3aa: CASSQGGRNTGELFF; CDR3nt: TGCGCCAGCAGCCAAGGGGGCCGTAACACCGGGGAGCTGTTTTTT
v_gene: TRBV25-1; abundance: -; d_gene: -; j_gene: TRBJ1-5; CDR3aa: CASSTGLNNQPQHF; CDR3nt: TGTGCCAGCAGTACAGGGCTCAATAATCAGCCCCAGCATTTT
v_gene: TRBV6-5; abundance: -; d_gene: TRBD1; j_gene: TRBJ1-1; CDR3aa: CASSTETGQAFF; CDR3nt: TGTGCCAGCAGCACGGAGACAGGGCAAGCTTTCTTT
v_gene: TRBV27; abundance: -; d_gene: -; j_gene: TRBJ2-5; CDR3aa: CASSFSGIGTQYF; CDR3nt: TGTGCCAGCAGTTTTTCGGGGATCGGTACCCAGTACTTC
v_gene: TRBV6-5; abundance: -; d_gene: -; j_gene: TRBJ1-5; CDR3aa: CASSLDRSNQPQHF; CDR3nt: TGTGCCAGCAGTTTGGACAGAAGCAATCAGCCCCAGCATTTT
v_gene: TRBV5-5; abundance: -; d_gene: TRBD2; j_gene: TRBJ2-7; CDR3aa: CASSFGGSGNEQYF; CDR3nt: TGTGCCAGCAGCTTCGGGGGGAGCGGGAACGAGCAGTACTTC
v_gene: TRBV5-1; abundance: -; d_gene: TRBD1; j_gene: TRBJ1-1; CDR3aa: CASSVQGVYTEAFF; CDR3nt: TGCGCCAGCAGCGTACAGGGGGTTTACACTGAAGCTTTCTTT
v_gene: TRBV30; abundance: -; d_gene: -; j_gene: TRBJ2-7; CDR3aa: CAWSVRLDEQYF; CDR3nt: TGTGCCTGGAGTGTTAGATTGGACGAGCAGTACTTC
v_gene: TRBV24-1; abundance: -; d_gene: -; j_gene: TRBJ1-2; CDR3aa: CATSDSTGSGSYTF; CDR3nt: TGTGCCACCAGTGATTCTACAGGGTCGGGTAGCTACACCTTC
v_gene: TRBV2; abundance: -; d_gene: TRBD1; j_gene: TRBJ1-1; CDR3aa: CASSTTGQGVGVNTEAFF; CDR3nt: TGTGCCAGCAGTACTACAGGACAGGGAGTGGGGGTAAACACTGAAGCTTTCTTT
v_gene: TRBV13; abundance: -; d_gene: -; j_gene: TRBJ2-3; CDR3aa: CASSWGVRADTQYF; CDR3nt: TGTGCCAGCAGCTGGGGAGTACGGGCAGATACGCAGTATTTT
v_gene: TRBV6-2/TRBV6-3; abundance: few; d_gene: TRBD2; j_gene: TRBJ2-1; CDR3aa: CASSYPGGHNEQFF; CDR3nt: TGTGCCAGCAGTTACCCGGGGGGGCACAATGAGCAGTTCTTC
v_gene: TRBV30; abundance: few; d_gene: TRBD2; j_gene: TRBJ2-6; CDR3aa: CAWSGLAGHSGANVLTF; CDR3nt: TGTGCCTGGAGCGGTCTAGCGGGGCACTCTGGGGCCAACGTCCTGACTTTC
v_gene: TRBV18; abundance: -; d_gene: -; j_gene: TRBJ2-2; CDR3aa: CASSSGLNTGELFF; CDR3nt: TGTGCCAGCTCATCGGGACTTAACACCGGGGAGCTGTTTTTT
v_gene: TRBV19; abundance: -; d_gene: -; j_gene: TRBJ2-2; CDR3aa: CASSMRQNTGELFF; CDR3nt: TGTGCCAGTAGTATGCGGCAGAACACCGGGGAGCTGTTTTTT
v_gene: TRBV18; abundance: -; d_gene: TRBD1; j_gene: TRBJ2-3; CDR3aa: CASSLSTGGTDTQYF; CDR3nt: TGTGCCAGCTCTCTTTCGACAGGGGGCACAGATACGCAGTATTTT
v_gene: TRBV7-3; abundance: -; d_gene: -; j_gene: TRBJ2-3; CDR3aa: CASSFSQADTQYF; CDR3nt: TGTGCCAGCAGCTTCTCACAGGCAGATACGCAGTATTTT
v_gene: TRBV6-5; abundance: -; d_gene: -; j_gene: TRBJ1-5; CDR3aa: CASSPSTGQPQHF; CDR3nt: TGTGCCAGCAGCCCATCGACAGGCCAGCCCCAGCATTTT
v_gene: TRBV3-1/TRBV3-2; abundance: -; d_gene: -; j_gene: TRBJ1-2; CDR3aa: CASSLQRGNYGYTF; CDR3nt: TGTGCCAGCAGCCTGCAGCGGGGAAACTATGGCTACACCTTC
v_gene: TRBV3-1/TRBV3-2; abundance: -; d_gene: TRBD1; j_gene: TRBJ1-6; CDR3aa: CASSLGQGGNSPLHF; CDR3nt: TGTGCCAGCAGCCTCGGACAGGGAGGCAATTCACCCCTCCACTTT
v_gene: TRBV3-1/TRBV3-2; abundance: -; d_gene: -; j_gene: TRBJ1-1; CDR3aa: CASSQSEFGGNTEAFF; CDR3nt: TGTGCCAGCAGCCAAAGTGAGTTCGGAGGGAACACTGAAGCTTTCTTT
v_gene: TRBV12-3/TRBV12-4; abundance: -; d_gene: -; j_gene: TRBJ1-5; CDR3aa: CASSRGGWQPQHF; CDR3nt: TGTGCCAGCAGTAGGGGGGGATGGCAGCCCCAGCATTTT
v_gene: TRBV7-9; abundance: -; d_gene: TRBD1; j_gene: TRBJ2-5; CDR3aa: CASSPTGLRTQYF; CDR3nt: TGTGCCAGCAGCCCGACAGGGTTAAGGACCCAGTACTTC
v_gene: TRBV6-5; abundance: -; d_gene: -; j_gene: TRBJ2-7; CDR3aa: CASNQGGVPYEQYF; CDR3nt: TGTGCCAGCAACCAAGGGGGGGTCCCCTACGAGCAGTACTTC
v_gene: TRBV6-4; abundance: -; d_gene: -; j_gene: TRBJ2-2; CDR3aa: CASSLFFGDTGELFF; CDR3nt: TGTGCCAGCAGTTTGTTTTTCGGAGACACCGGGGAGCTGTTTTTT
v_gene: TRBV11-2; abundance: -; d_gene: TRBD2; j_gene: TRBJ2-1; CDR3aa: CASRSPGRGGRYNEQFF; CDR3nt: TGTGCCAGCAGGAGTCCTGGCCGGGGGGGCAGGTACAATGAGCAGTTCTTC
v_gene: TRBV5-1; abundance: few; d_gene: -; j_gene: TRBJ2-3; CDR3aa: CASSAGVAYSTDTQYF; CDR3nt: TGCGCCAGCAGCGCTGGAGTGGCATACAGCACAGATACGCAGTATTTT
v_gene: TRBV7-3; abundance: -; d_gene: -; j_gene: TRBJ2-2; CDR3aa: CASSLSSTGVDTGELFF; CDR3nt: TGTGCCAGCAGCTTAAGCTCGACAGGAGTGGACACCGGGGAGCTGTTTTTT
v_gene: TRBV19; abundance: -; d_gene: TRBD2; j_gene: TRBJ2-1; CDR3aa: CASSWGGRYNEQFF; CDR3nt: TGTGCCAGTAGCTGGGGAGGGAGGTACAATGAGCAGTTCTTC
v_gene: TRBV6-5; abundance: few; d_gene: TRBD2; j_gene: TRBJ2-5; CDR3aa: CASSQTSGVGETQYF; CDR3nt: TGTGCCAGCAGTCAGACTAGCGGGGTGGGTGAGACCCAGTACTTC
v_gene: TRBV3-1/TRBV3-2; abundance: -; d_gene: TRBD1; j_gene: TRBJ1-1; CDR3aa: CASSPDRGTEAFF; CDR3nt: TGTGCCAGCAGCCCGGACAGGGGGACTGAAGCTTTCTTT